The clone carrying this T cell receptor beta chain was detected many times. What it binds is unknown. Via MiXCR, TCRdb re-called the PCR reads, giving one row per CDR3 protein. The data show under 600,000 distinct CDR3 sequences, with about a quarter seen just once and around 0.8% held by the top ten. The data are from a study of molecular identifiers for immune sequencing clone quantification. This CDR3 is built from 14 residues. From germline, CDR1 is SQVTM and CDR2 ANQGSEA. V was clipped by 2 bases and J by 1 base, with 12 bases between them. The study, taken as a whole, reports: Spiked Jurkat TCR RNA equivalent to one cell was reportedly detectable in approximately 970,000 naive cells.

This sequence was found in a human donor in good health. Some libraries in this study had Jurkat cell RNA spiked in. The sequencing sample was made of naive CD8+ T cells from blood, with Jurkat cell RNA spiked in. This sample's subset: FACS-sorted CD8+CD4-CCR7+CD45RA+ naive T cells. The chain is built from TRBV29-1 and TRBJ2-7, with a tentative D call TRBD1 (7 bases). DNA for the CDR3: TGCAGCGTTGAACTACAGGGGAGGTCCTACGAGCAGTACTTC. Translation: CSVELQGRSYEQYF.